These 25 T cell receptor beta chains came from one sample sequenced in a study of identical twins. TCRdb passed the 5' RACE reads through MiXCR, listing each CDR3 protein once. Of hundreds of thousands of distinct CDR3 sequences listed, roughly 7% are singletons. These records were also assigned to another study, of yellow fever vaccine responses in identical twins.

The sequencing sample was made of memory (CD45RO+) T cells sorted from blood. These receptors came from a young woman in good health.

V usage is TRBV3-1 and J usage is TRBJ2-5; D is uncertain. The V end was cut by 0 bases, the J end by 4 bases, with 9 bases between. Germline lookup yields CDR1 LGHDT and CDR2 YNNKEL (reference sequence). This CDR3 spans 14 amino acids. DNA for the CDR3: TGTGCCAGCAGCCAAGATTGGAGCGCAGAGACCCAGTACTTC. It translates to CASSQDWSAETQYF.

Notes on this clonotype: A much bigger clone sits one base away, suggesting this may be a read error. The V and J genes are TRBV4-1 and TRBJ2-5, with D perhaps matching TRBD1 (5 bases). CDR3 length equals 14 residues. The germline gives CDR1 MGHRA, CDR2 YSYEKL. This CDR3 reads CASSQDKGEETQHF. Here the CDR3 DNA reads TGCGCCAGCAGCCAAGATAAAGGGGAAGAGACCCAGCACTTC.

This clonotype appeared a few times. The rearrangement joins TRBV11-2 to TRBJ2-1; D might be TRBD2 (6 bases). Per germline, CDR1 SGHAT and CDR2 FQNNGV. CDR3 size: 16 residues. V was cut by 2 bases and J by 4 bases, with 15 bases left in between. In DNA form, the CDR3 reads TGTGCCAGCAGCTTAAGTCGGCTAGCGACTTACAATGAGCAGTTCTTC. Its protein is CASSLSRLATYNEQFF.

Here the CDR3 reads CASSRGAGLGQETQYF. The CDR3 DNA is TGCGCCAGCAGCCGGGGGGCAGGACTAGGGCAAGAGACCCAGTACTTC. The V and J genes are TRBV4-1 and TRBJ2-5; D possibly corresponds to TRBD2 (7 bases). CDR3 length: 16 amino acids. Germline lookup yields CDR1 MGHRA and CDR2 YSYEKL. V lost 4 bases to trimming and J lost 2 bases, with 17 bases between them.

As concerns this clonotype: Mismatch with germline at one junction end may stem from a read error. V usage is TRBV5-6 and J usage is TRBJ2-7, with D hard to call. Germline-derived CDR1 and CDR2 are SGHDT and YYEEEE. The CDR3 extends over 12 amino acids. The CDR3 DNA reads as TGCGCCAGTTCCAGCCTTATTCGCGAGCAGTACTTC. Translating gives CASSSLIREQYF. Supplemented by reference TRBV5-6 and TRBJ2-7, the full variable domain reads DAGVTQSPTHLIKTRGQQVTLRCSPKSGHDTVSWYQQALGQGPQFIFQYYEEEERQRGNFPDRFSGHQFPNYSSELNVNALLLGDSALYLCASSSLIREQYFGPGTRLTVT.

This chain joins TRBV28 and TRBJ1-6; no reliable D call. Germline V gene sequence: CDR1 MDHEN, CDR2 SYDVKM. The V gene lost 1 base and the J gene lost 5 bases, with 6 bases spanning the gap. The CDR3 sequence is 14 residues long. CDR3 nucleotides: TGTGCCAGCAGTTTATTCCAGAATAATTCACCCCTCCACTTT. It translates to CASSLFQNNSPLHF.

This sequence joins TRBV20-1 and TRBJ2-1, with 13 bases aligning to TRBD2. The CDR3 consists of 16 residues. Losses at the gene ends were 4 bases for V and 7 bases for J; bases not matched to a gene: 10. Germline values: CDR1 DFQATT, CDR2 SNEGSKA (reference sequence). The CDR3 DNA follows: TGCAGTGCTACCCTCGGACTAGCGGGAGCCGGGAATGAGCAGTTCTTC. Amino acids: CSATLGLAGAGNEQFF.

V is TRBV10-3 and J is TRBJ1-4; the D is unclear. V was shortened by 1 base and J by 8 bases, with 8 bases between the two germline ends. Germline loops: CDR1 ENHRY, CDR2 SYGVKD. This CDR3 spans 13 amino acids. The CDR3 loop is CAISELSEEKLFF. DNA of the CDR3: TGTGCCATCAGTGAGTTATCGGAGGAAAAACTGTTTTTT.

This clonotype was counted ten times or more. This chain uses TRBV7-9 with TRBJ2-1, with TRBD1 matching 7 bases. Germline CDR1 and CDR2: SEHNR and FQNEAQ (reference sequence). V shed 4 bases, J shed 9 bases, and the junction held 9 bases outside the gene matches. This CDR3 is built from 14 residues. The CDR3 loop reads CASSSTGVRGEQFF. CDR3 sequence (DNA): TGTGCCAGCAGCTCAACAGGGGTAAGGGGTGAGCAGTTCTTC. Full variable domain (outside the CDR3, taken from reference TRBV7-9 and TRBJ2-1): DTGVSQNPRHKITKRGQNVTFRCDPISEHNRLYWYRQTLGQGPEFLTYFQNEAQLEKSRLLSDRFSAERPKGSFSTLEIQRTEQGDSAMYLCASSSTGVRGEQFFGPGTRLTVL.

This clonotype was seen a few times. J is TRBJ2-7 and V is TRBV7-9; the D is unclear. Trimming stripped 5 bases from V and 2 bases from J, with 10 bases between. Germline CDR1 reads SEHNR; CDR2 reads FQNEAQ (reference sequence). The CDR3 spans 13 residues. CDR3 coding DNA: TGTGCCAGCAGCGAAAACGCTGCCTACGAGCAGTACTTC. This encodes CASSENAAYEQYF.

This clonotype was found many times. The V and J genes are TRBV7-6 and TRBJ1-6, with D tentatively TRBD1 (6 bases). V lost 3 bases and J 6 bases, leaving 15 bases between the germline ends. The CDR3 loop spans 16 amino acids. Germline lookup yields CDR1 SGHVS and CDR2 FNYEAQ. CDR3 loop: CASSLQAQGSNSPLHF. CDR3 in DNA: TGTGCCAGCAGCTTGCAGGCCCAGGGGAGTAATTCACCCCTCCACTTT.

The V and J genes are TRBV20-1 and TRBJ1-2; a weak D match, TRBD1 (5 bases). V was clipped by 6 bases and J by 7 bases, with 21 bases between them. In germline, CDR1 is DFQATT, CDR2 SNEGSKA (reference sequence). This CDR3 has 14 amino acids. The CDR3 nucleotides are TGCAGTGCGCCGCACAGGATGCTTGAGGGTGGCTACACCTTC. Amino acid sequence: CSAPHRMLEGGYTF.

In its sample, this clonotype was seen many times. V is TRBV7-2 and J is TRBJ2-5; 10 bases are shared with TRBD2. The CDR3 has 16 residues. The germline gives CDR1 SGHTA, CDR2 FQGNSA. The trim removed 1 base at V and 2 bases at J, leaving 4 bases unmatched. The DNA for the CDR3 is TGTGCCAGCAGCTTAGGTGTTAGCGGGGGGCAAGAGACCCAGTACTTC. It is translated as CASSLGVSGGQETQYF.

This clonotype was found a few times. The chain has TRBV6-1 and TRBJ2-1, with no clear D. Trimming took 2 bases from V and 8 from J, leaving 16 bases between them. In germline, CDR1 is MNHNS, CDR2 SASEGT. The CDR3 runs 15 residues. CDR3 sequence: CASSEMAGARDEQFF. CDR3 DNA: TGTGCCAGCAGTGAAATGGCAGGAGCACGGGATGAGCAGTTCTTC.

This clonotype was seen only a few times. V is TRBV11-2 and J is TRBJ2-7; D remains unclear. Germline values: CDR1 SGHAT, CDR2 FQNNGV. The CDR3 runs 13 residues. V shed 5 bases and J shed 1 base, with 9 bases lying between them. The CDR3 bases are TGTGCCAGCAGCCAGACGGAGTCCTACGAGCAGTACTTC. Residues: CASSQTESYEQYF.

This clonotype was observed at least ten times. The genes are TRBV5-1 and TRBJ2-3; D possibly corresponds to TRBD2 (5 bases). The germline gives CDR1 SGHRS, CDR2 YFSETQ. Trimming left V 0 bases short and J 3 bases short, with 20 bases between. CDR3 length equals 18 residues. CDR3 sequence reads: CASSLGGLNTRGTDTQYF. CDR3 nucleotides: TGCGCCAGCAGCTTGGGTGGGCTGAACACAAGAGGGACAGATACGCAGTATTTT.

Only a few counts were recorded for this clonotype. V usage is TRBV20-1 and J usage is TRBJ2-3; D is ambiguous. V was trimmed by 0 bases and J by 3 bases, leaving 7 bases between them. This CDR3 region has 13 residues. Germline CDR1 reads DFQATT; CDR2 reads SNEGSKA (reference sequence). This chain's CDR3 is CSARDPRTDTQYF. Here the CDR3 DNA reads TGCAGTGCTAGAGACCCGCGGACAGATACGCAGTATTTT.

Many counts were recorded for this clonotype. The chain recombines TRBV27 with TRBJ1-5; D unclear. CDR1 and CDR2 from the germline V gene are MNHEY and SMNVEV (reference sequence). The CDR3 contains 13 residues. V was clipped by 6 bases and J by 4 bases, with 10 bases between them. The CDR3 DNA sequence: TGTGCCAGCAGCTGGAACGGGAATCAGCCCCAGCATTTT. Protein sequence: CASSWNGNQPQHF.

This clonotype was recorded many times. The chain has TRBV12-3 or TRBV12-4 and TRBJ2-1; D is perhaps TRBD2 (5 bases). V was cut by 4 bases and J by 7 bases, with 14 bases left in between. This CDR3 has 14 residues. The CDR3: CASSSLAGVNEQFF. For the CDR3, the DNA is TGTGCCAGCAGTTCTCTAGCTGGGGTTAATGAGCAGTTCTTC.

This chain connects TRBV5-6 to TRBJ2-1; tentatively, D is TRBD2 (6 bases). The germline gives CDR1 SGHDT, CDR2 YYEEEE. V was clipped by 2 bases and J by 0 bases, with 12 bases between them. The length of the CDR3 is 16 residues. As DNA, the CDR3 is TGTGCCAGCAGCTTATTTGGGACTTCCTCCTACAATGAGCAGTTCTTC. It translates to CASSLFGTSSYNEQFF.

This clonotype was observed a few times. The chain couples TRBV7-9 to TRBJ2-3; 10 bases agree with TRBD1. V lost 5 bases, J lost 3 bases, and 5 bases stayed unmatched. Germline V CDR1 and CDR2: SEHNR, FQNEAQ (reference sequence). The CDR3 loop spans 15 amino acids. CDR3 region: CASSPGTGETDTQYF. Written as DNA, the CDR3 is TGTGCCAGCAGCCCCGGGACAGGGGAAACAGATACGCAGTATTTT.

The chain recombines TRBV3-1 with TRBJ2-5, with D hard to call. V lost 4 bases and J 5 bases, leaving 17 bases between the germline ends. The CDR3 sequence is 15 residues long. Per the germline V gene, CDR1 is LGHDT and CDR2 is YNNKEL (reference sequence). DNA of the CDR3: TGTGCCAGCAGCCGGGCCCGCTCTTCTTTGGAGACCCAGTACTTC. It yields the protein CASSRARSSLETQYF.

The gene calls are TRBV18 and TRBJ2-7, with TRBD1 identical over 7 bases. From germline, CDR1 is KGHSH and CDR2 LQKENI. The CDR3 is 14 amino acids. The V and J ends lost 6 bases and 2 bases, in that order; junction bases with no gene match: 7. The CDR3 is CASSSKTGAYEQYF. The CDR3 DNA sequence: TGTGCCAGCTCCTCTAAAACAGGGGCCTACGAGCAGTACTTC.

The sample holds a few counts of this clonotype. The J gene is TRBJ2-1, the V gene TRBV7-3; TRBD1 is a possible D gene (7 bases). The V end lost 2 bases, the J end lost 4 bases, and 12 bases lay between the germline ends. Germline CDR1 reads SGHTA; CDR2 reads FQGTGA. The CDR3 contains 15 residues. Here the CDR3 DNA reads TGTGCCAGCAGCTTAGCGGGGACAGATTACAATGAGCAGTTCTTC. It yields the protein CASSLAGTDYNEQFF.

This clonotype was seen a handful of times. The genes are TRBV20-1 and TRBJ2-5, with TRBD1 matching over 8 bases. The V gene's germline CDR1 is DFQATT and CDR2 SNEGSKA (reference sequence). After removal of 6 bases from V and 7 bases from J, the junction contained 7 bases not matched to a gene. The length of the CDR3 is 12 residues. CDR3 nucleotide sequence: TGCAGTGCCCCGGGACAGGCGGTGACCCAGTACTTC. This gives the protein CSAPGQAVTQYF.